This TCR beta chain was captured by sequencing in a study of T cell repertoires in cytomegalovirus infection. Study in general: Based on public TCR beta signatures, there were indications of CMV infection and of a matching HLA type.

A single record per CDR3 protein comes from TCRdb applying MiXCR to the reads. The table includes approximately 190,000 distinct CDR3 sequences, 28% detected once. As regards this clonotype: What it binds is not known.

Findings of the study overall: HLA-C-restricted CMV-specific TCR beta clonotypes prevailed in the ex vivo response. Cumulative frequency (of public TCR beta family members) identified carriers of CMV plus the relevant HLA.

The germline V gene has CDR1 DFQATT and CDR2 SNEGSKA (reference sequence). Trimming removed 5 bases at V and 3 bases at J, with 16 bases between. The CDR3 is 14 residues long. This clonotype originated in a human donor in good health (CMV status not recorded). Some clones in this sample may be carry-over from other donors' samples. What was sequenced was PBMCs. The V call is TRBV20-1, the J call TRBJ1-1, with a tentative D call TRBD1 (5 bases). The CDR3 reads CSAGPGRADTEAFF. The CDR3 region has the DNA TGCAGTGCTGGACCCGGCAGGGCTGACACTGAAGCTTTCTTT.